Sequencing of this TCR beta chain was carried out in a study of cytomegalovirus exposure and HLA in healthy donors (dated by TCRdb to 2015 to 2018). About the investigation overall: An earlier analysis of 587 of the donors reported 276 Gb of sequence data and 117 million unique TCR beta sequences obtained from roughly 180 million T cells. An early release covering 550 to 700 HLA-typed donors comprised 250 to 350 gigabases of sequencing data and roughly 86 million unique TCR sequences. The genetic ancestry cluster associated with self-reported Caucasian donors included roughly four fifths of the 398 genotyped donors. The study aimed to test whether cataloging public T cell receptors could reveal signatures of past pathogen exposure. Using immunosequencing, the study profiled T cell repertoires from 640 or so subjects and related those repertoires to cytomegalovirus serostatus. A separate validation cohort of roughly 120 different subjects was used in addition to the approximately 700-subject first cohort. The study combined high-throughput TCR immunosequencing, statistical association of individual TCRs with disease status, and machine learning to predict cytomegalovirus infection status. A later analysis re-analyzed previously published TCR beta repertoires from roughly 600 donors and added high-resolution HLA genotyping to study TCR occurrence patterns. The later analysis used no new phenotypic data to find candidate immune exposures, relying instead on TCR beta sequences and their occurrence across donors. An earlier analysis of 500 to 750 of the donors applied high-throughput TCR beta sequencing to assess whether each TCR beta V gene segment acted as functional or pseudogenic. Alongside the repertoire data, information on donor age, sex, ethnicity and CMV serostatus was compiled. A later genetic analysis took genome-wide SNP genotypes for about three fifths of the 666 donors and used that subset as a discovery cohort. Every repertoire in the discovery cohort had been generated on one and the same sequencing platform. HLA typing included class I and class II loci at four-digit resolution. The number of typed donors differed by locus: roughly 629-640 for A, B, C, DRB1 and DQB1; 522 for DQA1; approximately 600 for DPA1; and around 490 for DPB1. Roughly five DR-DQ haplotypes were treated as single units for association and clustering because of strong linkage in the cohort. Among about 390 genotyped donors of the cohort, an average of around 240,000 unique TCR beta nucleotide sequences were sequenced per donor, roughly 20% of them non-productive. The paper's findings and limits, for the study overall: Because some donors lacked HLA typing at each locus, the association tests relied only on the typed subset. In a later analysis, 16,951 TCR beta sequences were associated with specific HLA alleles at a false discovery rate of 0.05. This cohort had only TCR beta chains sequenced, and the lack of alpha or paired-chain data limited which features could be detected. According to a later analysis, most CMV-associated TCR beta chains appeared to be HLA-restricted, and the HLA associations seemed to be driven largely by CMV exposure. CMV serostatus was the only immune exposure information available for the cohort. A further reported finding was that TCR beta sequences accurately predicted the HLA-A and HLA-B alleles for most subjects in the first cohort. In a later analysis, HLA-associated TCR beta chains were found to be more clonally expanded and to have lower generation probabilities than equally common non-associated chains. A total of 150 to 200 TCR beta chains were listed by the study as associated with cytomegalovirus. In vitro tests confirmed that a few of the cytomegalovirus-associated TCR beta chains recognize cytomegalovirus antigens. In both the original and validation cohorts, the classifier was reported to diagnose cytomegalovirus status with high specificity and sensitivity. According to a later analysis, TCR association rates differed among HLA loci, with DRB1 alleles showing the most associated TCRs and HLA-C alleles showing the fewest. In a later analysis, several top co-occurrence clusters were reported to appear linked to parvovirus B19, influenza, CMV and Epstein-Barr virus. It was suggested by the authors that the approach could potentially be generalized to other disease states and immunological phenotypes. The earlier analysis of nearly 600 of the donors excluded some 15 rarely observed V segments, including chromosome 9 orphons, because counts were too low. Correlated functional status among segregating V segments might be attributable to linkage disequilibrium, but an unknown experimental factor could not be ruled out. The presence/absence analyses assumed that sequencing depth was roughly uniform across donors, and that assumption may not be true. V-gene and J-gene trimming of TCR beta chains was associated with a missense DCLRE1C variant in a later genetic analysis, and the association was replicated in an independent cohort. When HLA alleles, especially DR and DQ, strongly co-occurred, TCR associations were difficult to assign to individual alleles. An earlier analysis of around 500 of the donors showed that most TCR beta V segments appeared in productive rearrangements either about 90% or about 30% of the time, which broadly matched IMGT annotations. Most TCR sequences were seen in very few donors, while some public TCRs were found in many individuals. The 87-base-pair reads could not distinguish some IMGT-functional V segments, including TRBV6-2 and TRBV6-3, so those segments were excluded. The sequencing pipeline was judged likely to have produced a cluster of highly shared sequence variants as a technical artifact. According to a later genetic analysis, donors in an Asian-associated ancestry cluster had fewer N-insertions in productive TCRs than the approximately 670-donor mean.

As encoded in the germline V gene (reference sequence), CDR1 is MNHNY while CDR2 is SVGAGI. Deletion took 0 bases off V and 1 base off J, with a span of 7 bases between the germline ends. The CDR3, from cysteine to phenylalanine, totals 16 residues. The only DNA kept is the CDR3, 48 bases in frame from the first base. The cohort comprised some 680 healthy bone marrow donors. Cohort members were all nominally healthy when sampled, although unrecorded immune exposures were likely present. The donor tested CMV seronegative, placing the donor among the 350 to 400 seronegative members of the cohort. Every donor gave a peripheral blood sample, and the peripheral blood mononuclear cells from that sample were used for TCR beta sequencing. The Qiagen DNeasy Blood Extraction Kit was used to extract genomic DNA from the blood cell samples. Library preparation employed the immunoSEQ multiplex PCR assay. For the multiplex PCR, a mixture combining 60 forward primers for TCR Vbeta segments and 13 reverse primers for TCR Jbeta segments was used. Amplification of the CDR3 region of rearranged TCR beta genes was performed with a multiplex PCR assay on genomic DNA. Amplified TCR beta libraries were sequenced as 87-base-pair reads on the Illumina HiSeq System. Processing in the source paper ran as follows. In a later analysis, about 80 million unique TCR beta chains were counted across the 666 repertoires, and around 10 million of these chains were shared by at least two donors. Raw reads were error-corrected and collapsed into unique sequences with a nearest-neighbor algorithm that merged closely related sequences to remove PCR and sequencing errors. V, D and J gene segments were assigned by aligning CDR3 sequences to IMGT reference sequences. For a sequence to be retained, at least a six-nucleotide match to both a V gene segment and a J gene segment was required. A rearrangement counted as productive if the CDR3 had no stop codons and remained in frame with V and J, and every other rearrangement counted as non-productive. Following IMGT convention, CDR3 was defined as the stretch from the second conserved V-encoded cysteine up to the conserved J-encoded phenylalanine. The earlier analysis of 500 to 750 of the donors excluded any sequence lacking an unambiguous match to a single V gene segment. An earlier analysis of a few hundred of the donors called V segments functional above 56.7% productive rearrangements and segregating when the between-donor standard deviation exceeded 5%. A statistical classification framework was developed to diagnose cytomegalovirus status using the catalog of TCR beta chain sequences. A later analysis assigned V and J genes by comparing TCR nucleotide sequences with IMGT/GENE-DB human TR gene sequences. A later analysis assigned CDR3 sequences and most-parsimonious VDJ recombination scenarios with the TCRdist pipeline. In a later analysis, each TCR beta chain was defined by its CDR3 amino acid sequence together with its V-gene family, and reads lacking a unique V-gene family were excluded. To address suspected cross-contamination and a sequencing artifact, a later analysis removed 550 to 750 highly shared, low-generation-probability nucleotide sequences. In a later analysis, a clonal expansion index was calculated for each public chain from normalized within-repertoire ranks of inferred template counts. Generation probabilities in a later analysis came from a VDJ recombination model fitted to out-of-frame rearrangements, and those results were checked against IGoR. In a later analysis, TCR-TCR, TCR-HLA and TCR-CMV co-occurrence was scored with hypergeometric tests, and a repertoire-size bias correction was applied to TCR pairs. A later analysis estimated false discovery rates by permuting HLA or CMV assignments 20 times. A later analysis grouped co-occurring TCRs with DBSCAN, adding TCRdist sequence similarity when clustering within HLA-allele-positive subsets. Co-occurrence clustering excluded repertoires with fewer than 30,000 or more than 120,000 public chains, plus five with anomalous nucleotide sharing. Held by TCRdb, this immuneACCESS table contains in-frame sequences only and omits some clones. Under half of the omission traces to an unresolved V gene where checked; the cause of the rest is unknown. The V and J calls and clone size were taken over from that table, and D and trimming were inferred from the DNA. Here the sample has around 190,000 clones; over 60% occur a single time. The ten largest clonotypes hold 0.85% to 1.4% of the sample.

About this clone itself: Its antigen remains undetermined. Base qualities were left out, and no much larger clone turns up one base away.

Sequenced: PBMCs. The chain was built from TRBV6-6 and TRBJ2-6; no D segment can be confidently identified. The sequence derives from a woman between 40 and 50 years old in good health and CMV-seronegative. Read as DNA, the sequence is TGTGCCAGCAGTTACTCGAGATCGTCTGGGGCCAACGTCCTGACTTTC. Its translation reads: CASSYSRSSGANVLTF.